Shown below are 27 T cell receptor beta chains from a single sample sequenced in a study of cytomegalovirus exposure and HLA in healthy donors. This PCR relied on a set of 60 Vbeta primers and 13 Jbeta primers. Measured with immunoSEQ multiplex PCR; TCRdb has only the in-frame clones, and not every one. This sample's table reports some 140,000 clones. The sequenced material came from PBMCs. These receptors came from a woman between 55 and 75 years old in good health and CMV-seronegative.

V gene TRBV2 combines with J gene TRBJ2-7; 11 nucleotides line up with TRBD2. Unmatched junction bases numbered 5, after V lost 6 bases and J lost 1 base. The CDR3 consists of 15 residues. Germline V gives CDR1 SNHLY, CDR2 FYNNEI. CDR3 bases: TGTGCCAGCAGCGAATTAGCGGGGGGGTCCTACGAGCAGTACTTC. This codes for CASSELAGGSYEQYF.

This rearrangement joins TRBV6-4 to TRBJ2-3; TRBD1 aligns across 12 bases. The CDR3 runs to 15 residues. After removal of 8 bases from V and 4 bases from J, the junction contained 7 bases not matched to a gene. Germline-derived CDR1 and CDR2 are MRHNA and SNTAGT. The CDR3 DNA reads TGTGCCAGCCGACGGGGGACAGGGGGCCCAGATACGCAGTATTTT. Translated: CASRRGTGGPDTQYF.

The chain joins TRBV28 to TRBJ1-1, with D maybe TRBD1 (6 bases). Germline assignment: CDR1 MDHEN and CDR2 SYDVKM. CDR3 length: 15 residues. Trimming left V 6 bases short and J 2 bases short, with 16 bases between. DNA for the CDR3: TGTGCCAGCAGATCTACCCGGGACATCAACACTGAAGCTTTCTTT. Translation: CASRSTRDINTEAFF.

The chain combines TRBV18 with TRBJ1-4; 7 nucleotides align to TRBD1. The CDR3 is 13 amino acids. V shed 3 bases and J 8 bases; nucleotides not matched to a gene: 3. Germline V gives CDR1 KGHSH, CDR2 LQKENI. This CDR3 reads CASSPRDREKLFF. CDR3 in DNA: TGTGCCAGCTCACCCCGGGACAGAGAAAAACTGTTTTTT.

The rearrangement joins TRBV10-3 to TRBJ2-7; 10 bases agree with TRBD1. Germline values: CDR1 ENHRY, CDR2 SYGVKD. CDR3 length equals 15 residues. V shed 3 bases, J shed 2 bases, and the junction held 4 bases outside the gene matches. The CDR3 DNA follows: TGTGCCATCAGTGACCGACAGGGGGCGACCTACGAGCAGTACTTC. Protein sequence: CAISDRQGATYEQYF.

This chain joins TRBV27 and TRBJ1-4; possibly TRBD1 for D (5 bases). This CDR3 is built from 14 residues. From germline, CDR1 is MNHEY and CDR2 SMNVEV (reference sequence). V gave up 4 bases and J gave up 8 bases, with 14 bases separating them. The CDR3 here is CASSSQGLGEKLFF. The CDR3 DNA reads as TGTGCCAGCAGTTCTCAGGGCCTGGGGGAAAAACTGTTTTTT.

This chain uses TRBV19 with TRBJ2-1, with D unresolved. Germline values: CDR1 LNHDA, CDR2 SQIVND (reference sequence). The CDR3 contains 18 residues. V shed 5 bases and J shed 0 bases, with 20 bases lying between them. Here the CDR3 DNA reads TGTGCCAGTAGTTCCCCTTCACAGTCGTTAAGCTCCTACAATGAGCAGTTCTTC. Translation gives CASSSPSQSLSSYNEQFF.

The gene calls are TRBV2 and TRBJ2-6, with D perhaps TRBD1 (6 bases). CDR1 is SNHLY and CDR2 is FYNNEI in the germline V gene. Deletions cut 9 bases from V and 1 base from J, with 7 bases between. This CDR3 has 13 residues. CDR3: CASTGSGANVLTF. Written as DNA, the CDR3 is TGTGCCAGTACAGGGTCTGGGGCCAACGTCCTGACTTTC.

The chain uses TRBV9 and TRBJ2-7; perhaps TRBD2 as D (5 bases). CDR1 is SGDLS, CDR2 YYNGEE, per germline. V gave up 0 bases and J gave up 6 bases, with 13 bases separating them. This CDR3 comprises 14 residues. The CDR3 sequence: CASSVGTAIGEQYF. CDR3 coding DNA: TGTGCCAGCAGCGTAGGGACTGCGATAGGCGAGCAGTACTTC.

The CDR3 loop is CASSGKTGGATEAFF. The CDR3 DNA is TGTGCCAGTAGTGGAAAGACAGGGGGCGCGACTGAAGCTTTCTTT. This chain uses TRBV19 with TRBJ1-1; 10 bases fit TRBD1. The germline V gene has CDR1 LNHDA and CDR2 SQIVND (reference sequence). CDR3 length: 15 amino acids. Trimming took 5 bases from V and 5 from J; bases not matched to a gene: 8.

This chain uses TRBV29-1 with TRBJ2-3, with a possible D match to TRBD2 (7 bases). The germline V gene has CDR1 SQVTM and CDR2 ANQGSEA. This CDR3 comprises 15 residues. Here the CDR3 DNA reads TGCAGGGTGTGGGGGGGGGCCGGTCCCGCAGATACGCAGTATTTT. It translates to CRVWGGAGPADTQYF.

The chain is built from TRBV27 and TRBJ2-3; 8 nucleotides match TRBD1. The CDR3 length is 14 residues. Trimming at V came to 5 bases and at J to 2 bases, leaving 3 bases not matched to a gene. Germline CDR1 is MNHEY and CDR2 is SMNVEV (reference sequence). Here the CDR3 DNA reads TGTGCCAGCAGTCGGGACAGGCACACAGATACGCAGTATTTT. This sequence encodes CASSRDRHTDTQYF.

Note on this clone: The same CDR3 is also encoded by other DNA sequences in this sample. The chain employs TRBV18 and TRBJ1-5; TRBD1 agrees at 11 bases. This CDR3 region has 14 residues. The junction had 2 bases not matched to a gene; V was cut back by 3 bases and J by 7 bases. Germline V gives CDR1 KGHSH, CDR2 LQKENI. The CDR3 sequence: CASSPGQGEQPQHF. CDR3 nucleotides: TGTGCCAGCTCACCGGGACAGGGGGAACAGCCCCAGCATTTT.

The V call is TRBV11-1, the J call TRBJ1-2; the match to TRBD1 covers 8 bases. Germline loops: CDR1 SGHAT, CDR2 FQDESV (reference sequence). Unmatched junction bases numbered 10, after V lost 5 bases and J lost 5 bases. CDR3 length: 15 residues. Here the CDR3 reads CASSPGQGTGYGYTF. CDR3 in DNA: TGTGCCAGCAGCCCCGGACAGGGCACCGGGTATGGCTACACCTTC.

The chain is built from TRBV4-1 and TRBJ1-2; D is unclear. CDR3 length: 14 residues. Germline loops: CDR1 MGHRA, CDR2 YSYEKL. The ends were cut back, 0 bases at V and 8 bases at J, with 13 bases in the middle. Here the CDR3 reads CASSQDAPAGGYTF. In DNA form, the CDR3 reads TGCGCCAGCAGCCAAGACGCTCCTGCCGGGGGCTACACCTTC.

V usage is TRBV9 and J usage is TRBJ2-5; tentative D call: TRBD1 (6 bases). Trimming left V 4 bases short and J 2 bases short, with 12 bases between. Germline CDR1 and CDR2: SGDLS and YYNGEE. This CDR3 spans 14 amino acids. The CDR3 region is CASSPWDTQETQYF. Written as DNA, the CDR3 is TGTGCCAGCAGCCCTTGGGACACGCAAGAGACCCAGTACTTC.

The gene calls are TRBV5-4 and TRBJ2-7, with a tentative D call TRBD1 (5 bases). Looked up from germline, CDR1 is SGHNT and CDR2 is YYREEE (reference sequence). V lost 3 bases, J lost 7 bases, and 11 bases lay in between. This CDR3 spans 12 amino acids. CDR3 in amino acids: CASSWGLGEQYF. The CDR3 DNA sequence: TGTGCCAGCAGCTGGGGCCTTGGGGAGCAGTACTTC.

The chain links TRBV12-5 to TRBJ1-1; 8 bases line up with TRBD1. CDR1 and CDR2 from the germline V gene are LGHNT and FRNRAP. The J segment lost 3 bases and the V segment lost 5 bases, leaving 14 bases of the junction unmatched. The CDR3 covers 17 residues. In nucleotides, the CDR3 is TGTGCTAGTGGTCGCTGGCAGGGGGCAGTTACAGACACTGAAGCTTTCTTT. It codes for CASGRWQGAVTDTEAFF.

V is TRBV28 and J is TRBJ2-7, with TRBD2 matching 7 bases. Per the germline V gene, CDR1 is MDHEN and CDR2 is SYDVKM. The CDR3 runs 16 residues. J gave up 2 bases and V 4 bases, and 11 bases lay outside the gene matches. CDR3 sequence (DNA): TGTGCCAGCAGTTCTAGCGGTGCAGGCGGACCCTACGAGCAGTACTTC. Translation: CASSSSGAGGPYEQYF.

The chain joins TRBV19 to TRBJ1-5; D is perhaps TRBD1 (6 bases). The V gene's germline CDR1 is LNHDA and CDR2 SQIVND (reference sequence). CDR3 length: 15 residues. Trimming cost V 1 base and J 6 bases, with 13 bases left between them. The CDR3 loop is CASSIGPGVSQPQHF. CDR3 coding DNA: TGTGCCAGTAGTATAGGACCAGGGGTGTCTCAGCCCCAGCATTTT.

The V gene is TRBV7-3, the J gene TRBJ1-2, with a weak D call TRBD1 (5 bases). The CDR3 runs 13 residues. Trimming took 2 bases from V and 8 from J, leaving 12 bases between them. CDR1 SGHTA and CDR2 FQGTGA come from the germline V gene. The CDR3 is CASSLGQGEGYTF. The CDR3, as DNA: TGTGCCAGCAGCTTAGGGCAGGGCGAGGGCTACACCTTC.

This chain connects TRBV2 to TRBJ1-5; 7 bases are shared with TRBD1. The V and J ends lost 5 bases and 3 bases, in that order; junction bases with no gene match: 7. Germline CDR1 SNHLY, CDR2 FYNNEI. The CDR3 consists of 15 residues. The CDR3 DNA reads TGTGCCAGCAGTATTACGGGACAGCCCAATCAGCCCCAGCATTTT. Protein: CASSITGQPNQPQHF.

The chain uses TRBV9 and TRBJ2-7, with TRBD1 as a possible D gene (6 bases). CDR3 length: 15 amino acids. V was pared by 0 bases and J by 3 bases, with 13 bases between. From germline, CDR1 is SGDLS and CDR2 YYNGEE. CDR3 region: CASSVGTGKIYEQYF. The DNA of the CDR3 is TGTGCCAGCAGCGTAGGAACAGGGAAAATCTACGAGCAGTACTTC.

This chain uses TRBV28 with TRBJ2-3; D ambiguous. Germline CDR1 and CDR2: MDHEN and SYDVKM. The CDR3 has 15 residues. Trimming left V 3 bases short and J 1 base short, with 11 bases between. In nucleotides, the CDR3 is TGTGCCAGCAGTTTTGTGGCCCCGCGCACAGATACGCAGTATTTT. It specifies CASSFVAPRTDTQYF.

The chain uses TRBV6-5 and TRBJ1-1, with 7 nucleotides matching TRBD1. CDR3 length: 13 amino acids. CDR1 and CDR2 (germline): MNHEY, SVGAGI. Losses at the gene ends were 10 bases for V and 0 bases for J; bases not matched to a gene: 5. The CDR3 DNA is TGTGCCACCTTGGGACAGCTGAACACTGAAGCTTTCTTT. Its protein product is CATLGQLNTEAFF.

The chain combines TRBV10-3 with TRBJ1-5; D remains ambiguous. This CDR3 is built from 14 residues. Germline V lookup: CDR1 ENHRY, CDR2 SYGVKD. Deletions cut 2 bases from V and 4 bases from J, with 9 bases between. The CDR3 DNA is TGTGCCATCAGTGAGCCGGGTTTAAATCAGCCCCAGCATTTT. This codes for CAISEPGLNQPQHF.

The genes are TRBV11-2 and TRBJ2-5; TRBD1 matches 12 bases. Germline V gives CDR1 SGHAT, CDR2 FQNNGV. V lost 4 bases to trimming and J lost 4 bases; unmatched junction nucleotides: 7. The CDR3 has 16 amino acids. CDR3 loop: CASSSTGQGARETQYF. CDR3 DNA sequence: TGTGCCAGCAGCTCCACGGGACAGGGGGCGCGAGAGACCCAGTACTTC.